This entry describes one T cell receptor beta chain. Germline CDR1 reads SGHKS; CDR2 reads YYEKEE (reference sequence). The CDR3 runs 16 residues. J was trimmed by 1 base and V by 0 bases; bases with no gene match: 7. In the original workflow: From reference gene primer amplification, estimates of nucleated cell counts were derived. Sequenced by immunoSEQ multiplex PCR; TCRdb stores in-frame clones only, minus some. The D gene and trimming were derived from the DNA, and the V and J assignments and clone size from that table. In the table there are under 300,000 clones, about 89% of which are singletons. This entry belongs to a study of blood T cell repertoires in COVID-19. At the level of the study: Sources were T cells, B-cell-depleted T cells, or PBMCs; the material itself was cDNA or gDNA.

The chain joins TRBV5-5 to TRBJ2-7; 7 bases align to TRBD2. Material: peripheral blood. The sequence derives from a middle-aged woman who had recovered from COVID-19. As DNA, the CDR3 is TGTGCCAGCAGCTTGGCCTACGGCGGGAGTTCCTACGAGCAGTACTTC. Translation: CASSLAYGGSSYEQYF.